This is a list of T cell receptor beta chains from one sample in a study of cytomegalovirus exposure and HLA in healthy donors. The repertoire was sequenced with immunoSEQ multiplex PCR; TCRdb's copy has only in-frame clones and lacks some. The table shows 170,000 or so clones, with approximately 80% occurring only once. Sequenced sample: PBMCs. The receptor source for this set is a woman in her 50s in good health and CMV-seropositive. The CDR3 runs from the conserved cysteine through the conserved F or W. Fields, in order: CDR3 DNA, CDR3 protein, V gene, J gene, clone size, D gene. D genes are given only for firm matches. Clone size is not always given. Where it is, it says once, few, many or a class for expanded clones.

CDR3nt: TGCGCCAGCAGCCGGGTGGGACTAGTTCAATACACAGATACGCAGTATTTT
CDR3aa: CASSRVGLVQYTDTQYF
v_gene: TRBV5-1
j_gene: TRBJ2-3
abundance: few
d_gene: TRBD2

CDR3nt: TGTGCCAGCAGCACCCGGACAGCAGCTTTCTTT
CDR3aa: CASSTRTAAFF
v_gene: TRBV6-6
j_gene: TRBJ1-1
abundance: -
d_gene: -

CDR3nt: TGTGCCAGCAGTCCCGGACGGGGAACAGGGGACTATGGCTACACCTTC
CDR3aa: CASSPGRGTGDYGYTF
v_gene: TRBV27
j_gene: TRBJ1-2
abundance: -
d_gene: TRBD1

CDR3nt: TGCGCCAGCGGGACCCAGGGGGCGCGAGAAAAACTGTTTTTT
CDR3aa: CASGTQGAREKLFF
v_gene: TRBV23-1
j_gene: TRBJ1-4
abundance: -
d_gene: TRBD1

CDR3nt: TGTGCCAGCAGCGAACCCAGGGGCGCTGGAAACACCATATATTTT
CDR3aa: CASSEPRGAGNTIYF
v_gene: TRBV9
j_gene: TRBJ1-3
abundance: -
d_gene: -

CDR3nt: TGCGCCAGCAGCACGACAGGGGGCATTGAGACCCAGTACTTC
CDR3aa: CASSTTGGIETQYF
v_gene: TRBV5-1
j_gene: TRBJ2-5
abundance: few
d_gene: TRBD1

CDR3nt: TGTGCCACGTCAAATCGACAGTCGGTCACCGGGGAGCTGTTTTTT
CDR3aa: CATSNRQSVTGELFF
v_gene: TRBV5-4
j_gene: TRBJ2-2
abundance: -
d_gene: -

CDR3nt: TGTGCCAGCAGCTTAAAGTCGGTCAGCGGTGAAAAACTGTTTTTT
CDR3aa: CASSLKSVSGEKLFF
v_gene: TRBV7-6
j_gene: TRBJ1-4
abundance: -
d_gene: -

CDR3nt: TGCAGCGTTGAAATGGATGGGACAGGGGACACCGGGGAGCTGTTTTTT
CDR3aa: CSVEMDGTGDTGELFF
v_gene: TRBV29-1
j_gene: TRBJ2-2
abundance: -
d_gene: TRBD1

CDR3nt: TGTGCCAGCAGTGCCCTACAGGGGAATTCACCCCTCCACTTT
CDR3aa: CASSALQGNSPLHF
v_gene: TRBV2
j_gene: TRBJ1-6
abundance: -
d_gene: TRBD1

CDR3nt: TGTGCCAGCATCCTCGCTACTGAGGAGGGTGGTGGCTACACCTTC
CDR3aa: CASILATEEGGGYTF
v_gene: TRBV6-1
j_gene: TRBJ1-2
abundance: -
d_gene: -

CDR3nt: TGTGCCAGCAGCGCCAGGGACAGGGCAAGCTCCTACGAGCAGTACTTC
CDR3aa: CASSARDRASSYEQYF
v_gene: TRBV7-2
j_gene: TRBJ2-7
abundance: -
d_gene: TRBD1

CDR3nt: TGTGCCTGGGGGGACAGGGCCTCCTACAATGAGCAGTTCTTC
CDR3aa: CAWGDRASYNEQFF
v_gene: TRBV30
j_gene: TRBJ2-1
abundance: -
d_gene: TRBD1

CDR3nt: TGTGCCAGCAGCGTACGCTCCGGACAGGGTAATGAAAAACTGTTTTTT
CDR3aa: CASSVRSGQGNEKLFF
v_gene: TRBV9
j_gene: TRBJ1-4
abundance: -
d_gene: TRBD1

CDR3nt: TGTGCCAGCAGTCGGACTAGCGGGGGTCGGCAGTTCTTC
CDR3aa: CASSRTSGGRQFF
v_gene: TRBV6-5
j_gene: TRBJ2-1
abundance: -
d_gene: TRBD2

CDR3nt: TGTGCCAGCAGTTTAGGGCTAGCGGGGATCCACTACGAGCAGTACTTC
CDR3aa: CASSLGLAGIHYEQYF
v_gene: TRBV27
j_gene: TRBJ2-7
abundance: -
d_gene: TRBD2

CDR3nt: TGTGCCAGTAGTATATCACAGTCTCTATTGTTATCTGGGGCCAACGGCCTGACTTTC
CDR3aa: CASSISQSLLLSGANGLTF
v_gene: TRBV19
j_gene: TRBJ2-6
abundance: -
d_gene: -

CDR3nt: TGTGCCAGCAGCCGCTATGACTATGGCTACACCTTC
CDR3aa: CASSRYDYGYTF
v_gene: TRBV7-9
j_gene: TRBJ1-2
abundance: -
d_gene: -

CDR3nt: TGTGCCAGCAGCTGGGGGGACAGGGGCACAGATACGCAGTATTTT
CDR3aa: CASSWGDRGTDTQYF
v_gene: TRBV5-6
j_gene: TRBJ2-3
abundance: -
d_gene: TRBD1

CDR3nt: TGTGCCAGCAGCTTTTGGGGCGAACCCAACTATGGCTACACCTTC
CDR3aa: CASSFWGEPNYGYTF
v_gene: TRBV7-9
j_gene: TRBJ1-2
abundance: -
d_gene: -

CDR3nt: TGTGCCAGCAGCTTAAACAGGGGGACAGAGACCCAGTACTTC
CDR3aa: CASSLNRGTETQYF
v_gene: TRBV7-2
j_gene: TRBJ2-5
abundance: -
d_gene: TRBD1

CDR3nt: TGTGCCAGCAGTTTTAGGGACAGTCCTTATGGCTACACCTTC
CDR3aa: CASSFRDSPYGYTF
v_gene: TRBV27
j_gene: TRBJ1-2
abundance: -
d_gene: TRBD1

CDR3nt: TGTGCCAGCAGTTCGGGTGAAAAACTGTTTTTT
CDR3aa: CASSSGEKLFF
v_gene: TRBV6-6
j_gene: TRBJ1-4
abundance: -
d_gene: -

CDR3nt: TGTGCCAGCAGCAAACAGGGGGTTAGCAATCAGCCCCAGCATTTT
CDR3aa: CASSKQGVSNQPQHF
v_gene: TRBV5-4
j_gene: TRBJ1-5
abundance: once
d_gene: TRBD1

CDR3nt: TGCGCCAGCAGCCAAGATAAAGTTGCCCCGGTCACCTATGGCTACACCTTC
CDR3aa: CASSQDKVAPVTYGYTF
v_gene: TRBV4-3
j_gene: TRBJ1-2
abundance: -
d_gene: -

CDR3nt: TGTGCCAGCTCACCGGGACTAGCGGGAAGCGAGCAGTTCTTC
CDR3aa: CASSPGLAGSEQFF
v_gene: TRBV18
j_gene: TRBJ2-1
abundance: -
d_gene: TRBD2

CDR3nt: TGTGCCAGCTCACCACCGCTAGCGGGACCCGAAGCCGAGCAGTACTTC
CDR3aa: CASSPPLAGPEAEQYF
v_gene: TRBV18
j_gene: TRBJ2-7
abundance: few
d_gene: TRBD2

CDR3nt: TGTGCCAGTAGTTCCAGGGGGAGCTCCTACGAGCAGTACTTC
CDR3aa: CASSSRGSSYEQYF
v_gene: TRBV19
j_gene: TRBJ2-7
abundance: -
d_gene: TRBD1

CDR3nt: TGTGCCAGCTCACCACCGTCGGTAAATGAGCAGTTCTTC
CDR3aa: CASSPPSVNEQFF
v_gene: TRBV18
j_gene: TRBJ2-1
abundance: -
d_gene: -

CDR3nt: TGTGCCAGCAGCTTAGGTCGGCGGGAGGAGGGGTACAATGAGCAGTTCTTC
CDR3aa: CASSLGRREEGYNEQFF
v_gene: TRBV7-9
j_gene: TRBJ2-1
abundance: once
d_gene: TRBD2

CDR3nt: TGTGCCAGCAGCTTAGTGGATGGAGTCTTGAACACTGAAGCTTTCTTT
CDR3aa: CASSLVDGVLNTEAFF
v_gene: TRBV7-6
j_gene: TRBJ1-1
abundance: few
d_gene: -

CDR3nt: TGTGCCAGCAGTGAAGAGGGACAGGGAAATGAAAAACTGTTTTTT
CDR3aa: CASSEEGQGNEKLFF
v_gene: TRBV6-1
j_gene: TRBJ1-4
abundance: -
d_gene: TRBD1

CDR3nt: TGCGCCAGCAGCCAAGATCCTCGACAGGGCTCAGGCGAGCAGTACTTC
CDR3aa: CASSQDPRQGSGEQYF
v_gene: TRBV4-3
j_gene: TRBJ2-7
abundance: -
d_gene: TRBD1

CDR3nt: TGTGCCAGCAATGGGGCTCTCTATGGCTACACCTTC
CDR3aa: CASNGALYGYTF
v_gene: TRBV6-1
j_gene: TRBJ1-2
abundance: -
d_gene: -

CDR3nt: TGTGCCATCAGCGCGGGACTAGCGGAGTCCGGGGAGCTGTTTTTT
CDR3aa: CAISAGLAESGELFF
v_gene: TRBV10-3
j_gene: TRBJ2-2
abundance: -
d_gene: TRBD2

CDR3nt: TGTGCCAGTACCATGTCTCGCGGGGTACAGTATGGCTACACCTTC
CDR3aa: CASTMSRGVQYGYTF
v_gene: TRBV19
j_gene: TRBJ1-2
abundance: -
d_gene: -

CDR3nt: TGTGCCAGCAGTCAAGGGCACACTGAAGCTTTCTTT
CDR3aa: CASSQGHTEAFF
v_gene: TRBV6-1
j_gene: TRBJ1-1
abundance: -
d_gene: -

CDR3nt: TGTGCCAGTAGTACGTCAGGGGATGAGCAGTTCTTC
CDR3aa: CASSTSGDEQFF
v_gene: TRBV19
j_gene: TRBJ2-1
abundance: -
d_gene: -

CDR3nt: TGTGCCAGTACGAGACAGGGCGGGGTCGCCGGGGAGCTGTTTTTT
CDR3aa: CASTRQGGVAGELFF
v_gene: TRBV19
j_gene: TRBJ2-2
abundance: -
d_gene: -

CDR3nt: TGCGCCAGCAGCTCGAACCCAACCGGGACTGAAAATTCACCCCTCCACTTT
CDR3aa: CASSSNPTGTENSPLHF
v_gene: TRBV5-1
j_gene: TRBJ1-6
abundance: -
d_gene: -

CDR3nt: TGTGCCAGTATTGACAGGAACGAAGACACTGAAGCTTTCTTT
CDR3aa: CASIDRNEDTEAFF
v_gene: TRBV19
j_gene: TRBJ1-1
abundance: once
d_gene: -